A single sample is the source of the 14 T cell receptor beta chains below, sequenced in a study of cytomegalovirus exposure and HLA in healthy donors. Data came from immunoSEQ multiplex PCR; TCRdb stores just in-frame clones and leaves some out. The sample holds around 50,000 clones, 94% seen once. The sample comprised PBMCs. The receptor set was obtained from a woman aged 18 to 35 in good health and CMV-seropositive.

The CDR3 DNA is TGTGCCAGCAGCTTGGCCCACGGGGACACTGAAGCTTTCTTT. It translates to CASSLAHGDTEAFF. J is TRBJ1-1 and V is TRBV7-3; D unclear. V lost 3 bases to trimming and J lost 3 bases, with 11 bases between them. Germline loops: CDR1 SGHTA, CDR2 FQGTGA. The CDR3 is 14 amino acids.

This clone has a single count. The chain joins TRBV28 to TRBJ1-5, with 10 bases identical to TRBD1. The CDR3 sequence is 18 residues long. Germline V gives CDR1 MDHEN, CDR2 SYDVKM. V shed 1 base, J shed 2 bases, and the junction held 8 bases outside the gene matches. CDR3 in amino acids: CASSLSGQGIIGNQPQHF. The CDR3 DNA follows: TGTGCCAGCAGTTTATCGGGACAGGGGATCATAGGCAATCAGCCCCAGCATTTT.

The V call is TRBV2, the J call TRBJ2-5; the match to TRBD1 covers 11 bases. This CDR3 is 16 amino acids long. Losses at the gene ends were 6 bases for V and 1 base for J; bases not matched to a gene: 7. In germline, CDR1 is SNHLY, CDR2 FYNNEI. The CDR3 region has the DNA TGTGCCAGCAGGTCCGGGACAGGGGGTTCCCAAGAGACCCAGTACTTC. Translated, it gives CASRSGTGGSQETQYF. The full variable domain, completed using reference TRBV2 and TRBJ2-5, is EPEVTQTPSHQVTQMGQEVILRCVPISNHLYFYWYRQILGQKVEFLVSFYNNEISEKSEIFDDQFSVERPDGSNFTLKIRSTKLEDSAMYFCASRSGTGGSQETQYFGPGTRLLVL.

The chain has TRBV27 and TRBJ2-5, with 8 bases that match TRBD2. Germline loops: CDR1 MNHEY, CDR2 SMNVEV (reference sequence). The V and J ends lost 8 bases and 5 bases, in that order; junction bases with no gene match: 13. The CDR3 loop spans 15 amino acids. The CDR3 DNA follows: TGTGCCAGCGCCCCCGGTACTAGCGGAGGGGAGACCCAGTACTTC. Translation: CASAPGTSGGETQYF.

The chain recombines TRBV15 with TRBJ1-1; D may be TRBD1 (5 bases). Germline V CDR1 and CDR2: LNHNV, YYDKDF (reference sequence). CDR3 length equals 15 residues. Trimming shortened V by 1 base and J by 4 bases, and 13 bases separated the two germline ends. The CDR3 here is CATSRAGPGGTEAFF. CDR3 DNA sequence: TGTGCCACCAGCAGAGCGGGCCCCGGGGGCACTGAAGCTTTCTTT.

The V call is TRBV18, the J call TRBJ1-3; 7 bases are shared with TRBD1. CDR3 length: 14 amino acids. Germline V gives CDR1 KGHSH, CDR2 LQKENI. The J segment lost 2 bases and the V segment lost 6 bases, leaving 4 bases of the junction unmatched. This CDR3 reads CASSAGTAGNTIYF. The CDR3, as DNA: TGTGCCAGCTCGGCCGGGACAGCTGGAAACACCATATATTTT.

The gene calls are TRBV14 and TRBJ1-1, with D hard to call. The germline V gene has CDR1 SGHDN and CDR2 FVKESK. CDR3 length: 13 amino acids. Trimming pared 5 bases from V and 1 base from J, leaving 8 bases between. The CDR3 DNA reads as TGTGCCAGCAGCAGGTCGGGGAACACTGAAGCTTTCTTT. Residues: CASSRSGNTEAFF.

This rearrangement joins TRBV19 to TRBJ1-3; a possible D gene is TRBD1 (6 bases). From germline, CDR1 is LNHDA and CDR2 SQIVND (reference sequence). The CDR3 is 14 residues long. V was cut by 3 bases and J by 6 bases, with 12 bases left in between. CDR3 residues: CASSMGSGENTIYF. In nucleotides, the CDR3 is TGTGCCAGTAGTATGGGGTCAGGGGAAAACACCATATATTTT.

This clone was detected only a few times. CDR3 residues: CASSTSLGQPYSNQPQHF. CDR3 bases: TGTGCCAGTAGTACCTCCTTGGGACAGCCTTATAGCAATCAGCCCCAGCATTTT. The rearrangement joins TRBV19 to TRBJ1-5; TRBD1 aligns across 7 bases. In germline, CDR1 is LNHDA, CDR2 SQIVND (reference sequence). The trim removed 4 bases at V and 0 bases at J, leaving 12 bases unmatched. The CDR3 is 18 amino acids.

This chain links TRBV12-5 with TRBJ2-2, with TRBD2 identical over 7 bases. J lost 2 bases, V lost 3 bases, and 6 bases had no gene match. From germline, CDR1 is LGHNT and CDR2 FRNRAP. This CDR3 comprises 16 residues. CDR3 protein: CASGLREDSNTGELFF. The CDR3 DNA reads TGTGCTAGTGGTTTACGGGAGGATTCCAACACCGGGGAGCTGTTTTTT.

The V and J genes are TRBV28 and TRBJ2-7, with D uncertain. The CDR3 spans 11 residues. The germline CDR1 and CDR2 sequences are MDHEN and SYDVKM. The ends were cut back, 6 bases at V and 3 bases at J, with 6 bases in the middle. The CDR3 reads CASRTNYEQYF. The CDR3 DNA is TGTGCCAGCAGAACTAACTACGAGCAGTACTTC.

This clone was recorded once. The rearrangement joins TRBV5-1 to TRBJ1-1; TRBD1 is a possible D gene (6 bases). V lost 0 bases, J lost 8 bases, and 11 bases lay in between. The CDR3 totals 13 residues. Germline CDR1 and CDR2: SGHRS and YFSETQ. For the CDR3, the DNA is TGCGCCAGCAGCTTGGATTCTACAGGGGAAGCTTTCTTT. Protein product: CASSLDSTGEAFF.

This rearrangement joins TRBV7-6 to TRBJ1-5; the D gene is possibly TRBD1 (5 bases). Per germline, CDR1 SGHVS and CDR2 FNYEAQ. The V end was cut by 0 bases, the J end by 5 bases, with 11 bases between. The CDR3 totals 15 residues. As DNA, the CDR3 is TGTGCCAGCAGCTTAGCCGGGGGGGTGGATCAGCCCCAGCATTTT. Amino acid sequence: CASSLAGGVDQPQHF.

The V call is TRBV28, the J call TRBJ1-2; the match to TRBD1 covers 7 bases. The junction had 11 bases not matched to a gene; V was cut back by 6 bases and J by 4 bases. Germline-derived CDR1 and CDR2 are MDHEN and SYDVKM. This CDR3 comprises 15 residues. The CDR3: CASRPGDRGGYGYTF. Written as DNA, the CDR3 is TGTGCCAGCAGACCCGGGGACAGAGGGGGCTATGGCTACACCTTC.